This is a list of T cell receptor beta chains from one sample in a study of regulatory T cells in long-lasting Graves disease. A single record per CDR3 protein comes from TCRdb applying MiXCR to the multiplex PCR reads. The sample includes around 460,000 distinct CDR3 sequences, 20% to 25% of them seen just once. The sequencing used peripheral blood mononuclear cells (PBMCs), collected when the disease was refractory, from a patient treated with antithyroid drugs. Receptor source: a female donor with Graves disease. CDR3s include the opening cysteine and the closing phenylalanine or tryptophan. D genes are given only for firm matches. Size values are once, few and many counts, or a class for expanded clones, and some rows have none.

clone size	V gene	D gene	J gene	CDR3 protein	CDR3 DNA
NA	TRBV5-1	NA	TRBJ1-1	CASSPWGGAEAFF	TGCGCCAGCAGCCCCTGGGGGGGGGCTGAAGCTTTCTTT
NA	TRBV5-6	NA	TRBJ1-1	CASSLARHRAEAFF	TGTGCCAGCAGCTTGGCACGCCATAGAGCTGAAGCTTTCTTT
NA	TRBV7-8	NA	TRBJ1-1	CASTHRGGFNTEAFF	TGTGCCAGCACCCATCGTGGAGGCTTTAACACTGAAGCTTTCTTT
many	TRBV7-2	TRBD1	TRBJ1-2	CASSERDRGNYGYTF	TGTGCCAGCAGCGAAAGGGACAGGGGGAACTATGGCTACACCTTC
NA	TRBV11-2	TRBD2	TRBJ2-1	CASSLRTRTSGGEYNEQFF	TGTGCCAGCAGCTTAAGGACCCGGACTAGCGGAGGGGAGTACAATGAGCAGTTCTTC
many	TRBV10-3	TRBD1	TRBJ2-2	CASYRDRESDNTGELFF	TGTGCCTCTTACCGGGACAGGGAAAGTGATAACACCGGGGAGCTGTTTTTT
NA	TRBV20-1	TRBD1	TRBJ2-7	CSARTGSPYEQYF	TGCAGTGCTCGGACAGGTTCCCCCTACGAGCAGTACTTC
NA	TRBV11-2	NA	TRBJ1-3	CASSLIGDYGPFGNTIYF	TGTGCCAGCAGCTTAATTGGAGACTACGGACCATTTGGAAACACCATATATTTT
few	TRBV7-9	NA	TRBJ1-2	CASSLAGQVLRYGYTF	TGTGCCAGCAGCTTAGCCGGGCAGGTCCTCCGGTATGGCTACACCTTC
NA	TRBV28	NA	TRBJ1-4	CASSSLATNEKLFF	TGTGCCAGCAGTTCCTTGGCAACTAATGAAAAACTGTTTTTT
many	TRBV12-3/TRBV12-4	NA	TRBJ1-5	CASSFSGRDQPQHF	TGTGCCAGCAGTTTCTCTGGCAGAGATCAGCCCCAGCATTTT
NA	TRBV29-1	TRBD1	TRBJ1-2	CTVGTGQGGYTF	TGCACCGTAGGGACAGGGCAAGGTGGCTACACCTTC
many	TRBV7-2	TRBD2	TRBJ2-5	CASSLGPSGWEETQYF	TGTGCCAGCAGCTTAGGACCTAGCGGGTGGGAAGAGACCCAGTACTTC
NA	TRBV9	TRBD2	TRBJ2-2	CASSQAGEWNTGELFF	TGTGCCAGCAGTCAAGCGGGAGAATGGAACACCGGGGAGCTGTTTTTT
few	TRBV9	TRBD1	TRBJ2-7	CASSQDRGPPYEQYF	TGTGCCAGCAGCCAGGACAGGGGGCCACCTTACGAGCAGTACTTC
many	TRBV20-1	NA	TRBJ2-5	CSASSGWYQETQYF	TGCAGTGCTAGCTCGGGGTGGTACCAAGAGACCCAGTACTTC
NA	TRBV3-1	TRBD1	TRBJ1-5	CASSPGTGGYQPQHF	TGTGCCAGCAGCCCCGGGACAGGGGGTTATCAGCCCCAGCATTTT
many	TRBV28	NA	TRBJ1-1	CASSLFTMNTEAFF	TGTGCCAGCAGTTTATTTACGATGAACACTGAAGCTTTCTTT
many	TRBV25-1	NA	TRBJ2-7	CASSDFGGRDTPLDEQYF	TGTGCCAGCAGTGATTTTGGAGGGCGGGACACCCCCTTGGACGAGCAGTACTTC
few	TRBV5-1	NA	TRBJ1-1	CASSQDMGGTEAFF	TGCGCCAGCAGCCAGGACATGGGAGGCACTGAAGCTTTCTTT
few	TRBV12-3/TRBV12-4	NA	TRBJ1-6	CASNLHQGVLHF	TGTGCCAGCAATTTGCACCAGGGAGTCCTCCACTTT
few	TRBV13	NA	TRBJ1-1	CVSSLGTAWRTEAFF	TGTGTCAGCAGCTTGGGGACCGCCTGGCGGACTGAAGCTTTCTTT
many	TRBV7-9	NA	TRBJ2-7	CASSNPLDRSSYEQYF	TGTGCCAGCAGCAACCCCCTCGACAGGAGCTCCTACGAGCAGTACTTC
few	TRBV12-5	NA	TRBJ2-6	CASGSIPASGANVLTF	TGTGCTAGTGGTTCCATCCCCGCCTCTGGGGCCAACGTCCTGACTTTC
many	TRBV11-2	NA	TRBJ2-7	CASSSEPGFDEQYF	TGTGCCAGCAGCTCCGAACCAGGGTTCGACGAGCAGTACTTC
many	TRBV27	NA	TRBJ2-2	CASSSHTGARPNTGELFF	TGTGCCAGCAGTTCACACACCGGGGCCAGGCCCAACACCGGGGAGCTGTTTTTT
NA	TRBV6-9	NA	TRBJ1-1	CASSYPDMNTEAFF	TGTGCCAGCAGTTACCCGGATATGAACACTGAAGCTTTCTTT
many	TRBV12-3/TRBV12-4	NA	TRBJ1-2	CASSFFQGNYGYTF	TGTGCCAGCAGTTTCTTTCAGGGGAACTATGGCTACACCTTC
many	TRBV28	NA	TRBJ1-2	CASSPGAGREHGYTF	TGTGCCAGCAGCCCCGGGGCAGGGCGAGAACATGGCTACACCTTC
many	TRBV2	TRBD1	TRBJ1-4	CASIGTGGEKLFF	TGTGCCAGCATCGGGACAGGGGGTGAAAAACTGTTTTTT
few	TRBV9	TRBD2	TRBJ2-7	CASSYSGTSGTEQYF	TGTGCCAGCAGTTACTCCGGGACTAGCGGGACGGAGCAGTACTTC
many	TRBV7-8	NA	TRBJ2-5	CASSLAGTLIGTQYF	TGTGCCAGCAGCTTAGCTGGGACCTTGATAGGGACCCAGTACTTC
many	TRBV28	TRBD1	TRBJ2-2	CASRIQGASTGELFF	TGTGCCAGCAGGATACAGGGGGCGAGCACCGGGGAGCTGTTTTTT
many	TRBV27	NA	TRBJ2-7	CASSSGASYEQYF	TGTGCCAGCAGCTCCGGTGCTTCCTACGAGCAGTACTTC
few	TRBV6-4	NA	TRBJ1-4	CASSSIGEKLFF	TGTGCCAGCAGTTCCATCGGTGAAAAACTGTTTTTT
NA	TRBV15	NA	TRBJ1-6	CATSSRTGASPLHF	TGTGCCACCAGCAGTCGGACCGGGGCTTCACCCCTCCACTTT
NA	TRBV7-8	TRBD1	TRBJ2-7	CASSQTPGGFYEQYF	TGTGCCAGCAGCCAGACTCCAGGGGGCTTCTACGAGCAGTACTTC
many	TRBV28	NA	TRBJ1-1	CASSFFDENTEAFF	TGTGCCAGCAGTTTCTTTGACGAGAACACTGAAGCTTTCTTT
NA	TRBV28	TRBD1	TRBJ2-3	CASSPSAFHQGESTDTQYF	TGTGCCAGCAGCCCCTCCGCCTTCCACCAGGGGGAGAGCACAGATACGCAGTATTTT
few	TRBV6-1	NA	TRBJ1-4	CASSFGTENEKLFF	TGTGCCAGCAGCTTCGGGACGGAGAATGAAAAACTGTTTTTT
many	TRBV2	NA	TRBJ2-2	CASSDWDGGWELFF	TGTGCCAGCAGTGACTGGGACGGCGGCTGGGAGCTGTTTTTT
few	TRBV25-1	NA	TRBJ1-1	CASSDVRGGVNTEAFF	TGTGCCAGCAGTGATGTTCGGGGGGGGGTCAACACTGAAGCTTTCTTT
NA	TRBV25-1	NA	TRBJ2-1	CASRTRQRDNEQFF	TGTGCCAGCAGAACCCGACAGCGAGACAATGAGCAGTTCTTC
NA	TRBV6-2/TRBV6-3	NA	TRBJ2-6	CASSFQGLPGANVLTF	TGTGCCAGCAGTTTCCAGGGTTTGCCTGGGGCCAACGTCCTGACTTTC
few	TRBV6-1	NA	TRBJ2-7	CASSVGRDEQYF	TGTGCCAGCAGTGTAGGCAGGGACGAGCAGTACTTC